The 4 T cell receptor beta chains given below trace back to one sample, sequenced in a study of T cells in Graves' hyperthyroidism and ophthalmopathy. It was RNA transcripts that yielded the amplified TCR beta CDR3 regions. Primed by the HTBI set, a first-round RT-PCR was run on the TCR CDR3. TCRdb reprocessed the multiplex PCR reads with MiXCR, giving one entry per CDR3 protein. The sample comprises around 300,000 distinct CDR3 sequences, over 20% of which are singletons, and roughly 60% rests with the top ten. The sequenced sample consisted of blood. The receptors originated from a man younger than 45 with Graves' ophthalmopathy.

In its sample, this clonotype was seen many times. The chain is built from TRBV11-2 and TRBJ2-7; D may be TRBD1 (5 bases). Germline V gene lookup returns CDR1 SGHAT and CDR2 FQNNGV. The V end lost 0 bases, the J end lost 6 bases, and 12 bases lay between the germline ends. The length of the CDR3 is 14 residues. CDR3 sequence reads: CASSLDRVNSEQYF. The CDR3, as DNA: TGTGCCAGCAGCTTAGACAGGGTCAACTCCGAGCAGTACTTC.

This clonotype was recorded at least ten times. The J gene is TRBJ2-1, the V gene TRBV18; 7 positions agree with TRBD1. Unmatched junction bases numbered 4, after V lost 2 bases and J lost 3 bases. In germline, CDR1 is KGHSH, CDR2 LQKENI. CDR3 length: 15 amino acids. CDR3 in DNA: TGTGCCAGCTCACCAGGGACAGCCCACTACAATGAGCAGTTCTTC. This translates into CASSPGTAHYNEQFF.

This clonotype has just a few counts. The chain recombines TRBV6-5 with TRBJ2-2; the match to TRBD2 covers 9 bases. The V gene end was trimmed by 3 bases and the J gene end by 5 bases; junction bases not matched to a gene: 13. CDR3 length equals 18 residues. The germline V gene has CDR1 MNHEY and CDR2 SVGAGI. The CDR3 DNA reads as TGTGCCAGCAGTTATTCAGCGAGCGGGCTAGCGGGAACCGGGGAGCTGTTTTTT. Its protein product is CASSYSASGLAGTGELFF.

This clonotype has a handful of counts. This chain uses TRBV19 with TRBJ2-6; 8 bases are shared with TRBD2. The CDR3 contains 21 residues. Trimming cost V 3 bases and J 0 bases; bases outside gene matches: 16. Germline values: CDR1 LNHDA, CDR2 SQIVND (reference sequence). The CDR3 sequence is CASSINRGLASGPSGANVLTF. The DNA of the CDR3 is TGTGCCAGTAGTATTAATCGGGGCTTGGCTAGCGGGCCCTCTGGGGCCAACGTCCTGACTTTC.